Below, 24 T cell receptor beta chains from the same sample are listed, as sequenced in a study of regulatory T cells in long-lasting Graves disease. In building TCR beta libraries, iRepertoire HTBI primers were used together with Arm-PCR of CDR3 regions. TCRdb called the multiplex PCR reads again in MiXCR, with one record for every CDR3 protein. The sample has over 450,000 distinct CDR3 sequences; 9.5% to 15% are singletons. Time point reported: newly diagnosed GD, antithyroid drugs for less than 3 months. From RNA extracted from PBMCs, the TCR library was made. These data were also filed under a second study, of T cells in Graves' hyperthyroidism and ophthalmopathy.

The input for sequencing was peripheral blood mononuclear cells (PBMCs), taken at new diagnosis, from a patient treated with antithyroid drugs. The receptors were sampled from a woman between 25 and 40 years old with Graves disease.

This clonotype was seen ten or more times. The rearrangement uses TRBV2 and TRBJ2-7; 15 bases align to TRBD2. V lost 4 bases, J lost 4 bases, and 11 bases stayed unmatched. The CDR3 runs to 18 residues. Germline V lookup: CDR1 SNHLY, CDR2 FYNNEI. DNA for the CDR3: TGTGCCAGCAGTGGACTTGGACTAGCGGGAGGGCCAGGGTACGAGCAGTACTTC. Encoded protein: CASSGLGLAGGPGYEQYF.

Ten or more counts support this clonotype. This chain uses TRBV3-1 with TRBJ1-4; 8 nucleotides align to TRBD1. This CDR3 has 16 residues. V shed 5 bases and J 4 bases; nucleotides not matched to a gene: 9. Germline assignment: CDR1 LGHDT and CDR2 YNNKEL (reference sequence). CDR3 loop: CASSDISGQGNEKLFF. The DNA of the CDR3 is TGTGCCAGCAGCGATATTAGTGGACAGGGTAATGAAAAACTGTTTTTT.

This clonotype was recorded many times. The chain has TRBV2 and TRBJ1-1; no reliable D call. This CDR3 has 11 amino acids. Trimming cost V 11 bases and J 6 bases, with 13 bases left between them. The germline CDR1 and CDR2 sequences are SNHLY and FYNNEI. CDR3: CAGASDAEAFF. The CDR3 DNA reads TGTGCCGGAGCCTCGGATGCTGAAGCTTTCTTT.

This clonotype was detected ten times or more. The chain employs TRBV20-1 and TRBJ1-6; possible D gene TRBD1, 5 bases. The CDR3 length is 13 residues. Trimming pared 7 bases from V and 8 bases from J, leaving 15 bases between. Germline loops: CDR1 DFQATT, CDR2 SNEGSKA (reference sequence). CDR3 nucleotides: TGCAGTGTTGGTTGGGGGGTGGATTCACCCCTCCACTTT. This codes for CSVGWGVDSPLHF.

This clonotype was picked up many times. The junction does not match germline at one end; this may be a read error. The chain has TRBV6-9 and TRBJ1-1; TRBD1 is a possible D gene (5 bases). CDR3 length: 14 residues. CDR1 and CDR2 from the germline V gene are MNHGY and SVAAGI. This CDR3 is CASSYVAGGTEAFF. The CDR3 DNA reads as TGTGCCAGCAGTTACGTGGCTGGCGGGACTGAGGCTTTCTTT.

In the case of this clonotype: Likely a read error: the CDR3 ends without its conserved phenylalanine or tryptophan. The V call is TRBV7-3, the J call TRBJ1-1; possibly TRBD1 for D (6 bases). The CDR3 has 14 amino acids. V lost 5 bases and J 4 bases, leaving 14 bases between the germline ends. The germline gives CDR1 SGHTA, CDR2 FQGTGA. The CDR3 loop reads CASSPQGTGTEAFS. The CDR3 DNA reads TGTGCCAGCAGCCCCCAGGGGACGGGCACTGAAGCTTTCTCT.

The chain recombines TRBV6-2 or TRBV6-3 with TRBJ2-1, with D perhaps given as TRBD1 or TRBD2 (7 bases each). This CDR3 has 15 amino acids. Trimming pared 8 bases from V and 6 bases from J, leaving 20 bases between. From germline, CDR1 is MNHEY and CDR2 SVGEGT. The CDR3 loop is CASGEGAQPVNEQFF. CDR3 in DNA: TGTGCCAGCGGGGAGGGGGCCCAACCTGTCAATGAGCAGTTCTTC.

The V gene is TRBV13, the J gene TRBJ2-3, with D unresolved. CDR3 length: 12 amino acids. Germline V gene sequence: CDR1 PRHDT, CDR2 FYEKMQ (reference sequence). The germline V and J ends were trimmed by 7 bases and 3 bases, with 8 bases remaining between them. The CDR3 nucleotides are TGTGCCAGCAATACTGGAACAGATACGCAGTATTTT. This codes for CASNTGTDTQYF.

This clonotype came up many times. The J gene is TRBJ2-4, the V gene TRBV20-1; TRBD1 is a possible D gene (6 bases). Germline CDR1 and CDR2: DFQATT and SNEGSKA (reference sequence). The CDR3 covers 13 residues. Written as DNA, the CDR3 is TGCAGCGGAGAACAGGGAGCCAAAAACATTCAGTACTTC. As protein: CSGEQGAKNIQYF.

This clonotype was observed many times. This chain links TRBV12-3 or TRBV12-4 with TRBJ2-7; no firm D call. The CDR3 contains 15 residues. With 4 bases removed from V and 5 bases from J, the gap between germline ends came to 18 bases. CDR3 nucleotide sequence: TGTGCCAGCAGTTCATCAGCGACTGGTCCGAACGAGCAGTACTTC. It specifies CASSSSATGPNEQYF.

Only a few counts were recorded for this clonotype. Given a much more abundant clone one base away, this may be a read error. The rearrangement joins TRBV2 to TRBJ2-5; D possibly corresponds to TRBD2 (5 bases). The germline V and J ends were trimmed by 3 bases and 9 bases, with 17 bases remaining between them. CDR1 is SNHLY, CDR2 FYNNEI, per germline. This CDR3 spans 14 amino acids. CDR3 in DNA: TGTGCCAGCAGTGACCCATCGGGATCGGAGGCCCAGTACTTC. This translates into CASSDPSGSEAQYF.

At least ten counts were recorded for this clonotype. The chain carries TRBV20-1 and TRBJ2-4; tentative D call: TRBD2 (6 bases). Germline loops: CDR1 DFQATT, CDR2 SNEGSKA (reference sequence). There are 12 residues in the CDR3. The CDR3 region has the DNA TGCGGAACGAGGGGCCGGGGGAACATTCAGTACTTC. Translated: CGTRGRGNIQYF.

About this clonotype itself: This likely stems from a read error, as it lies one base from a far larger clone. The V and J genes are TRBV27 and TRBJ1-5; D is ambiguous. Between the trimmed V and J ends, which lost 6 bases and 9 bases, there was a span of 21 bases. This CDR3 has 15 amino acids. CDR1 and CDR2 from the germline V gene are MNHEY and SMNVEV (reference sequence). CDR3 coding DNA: TGTGCCAGCAGCTTCCCCCCCGGGAGAGATCGGCCCCAGCATTTT. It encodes CASSFPPGRDRPQHF.

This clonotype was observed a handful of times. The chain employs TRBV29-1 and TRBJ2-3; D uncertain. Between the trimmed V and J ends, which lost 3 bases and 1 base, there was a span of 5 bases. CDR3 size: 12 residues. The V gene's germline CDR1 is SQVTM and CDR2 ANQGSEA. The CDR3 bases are TGCAGCGTTGACCAGGGCACAGATACGCAGTATTTT. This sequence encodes CSVDQGTDTQYF.

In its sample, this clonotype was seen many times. CDR3 in DNA: TGTGCCAGCAACAAAGGCCTCCCCGACAGGTGGTGGACTGAAGCTTTCTTT. It codes for CASNKGLPDRWWTEAFF. V gene TRBV7-2 combines with J gene TRBJ1-1, with a tentative D call TRBD1 (6 bases). The V gene's germline CDR1 is SGHTA and CDR2 FQGNSA. The CDR3 is 17 residues long. Between the trimmed V and J ends, which lost 7 bases and 5 bases, there was a span of 26 bases.

CDR3 region: CASLLTSGEDTYNEQFF. The CDR3 bases are TGTGCCAGCCTGCTGACTAGCGGAGAAGATACTTACAATGAGCAGTTCTTC. The chain recombines TRBV11-2 with TRBJ2-1, with 9 bases identical to TRBD2. CDR3 length: 17 amino acids. With V trimmed by 8 bases and J by 4 bases, 15 bases remained unmatched. Germline V gene sequence: CDR1 SGHAT, CDR2 FQNNGV.

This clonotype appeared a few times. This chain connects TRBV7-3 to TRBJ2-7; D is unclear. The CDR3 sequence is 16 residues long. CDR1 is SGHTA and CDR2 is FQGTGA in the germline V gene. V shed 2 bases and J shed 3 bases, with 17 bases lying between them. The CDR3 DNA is TGTGCCAGCAGCTTATGTCACCGATCGATTTACTACGAGCAGTACTTC. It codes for CASSLCHRSIYYEQYF.

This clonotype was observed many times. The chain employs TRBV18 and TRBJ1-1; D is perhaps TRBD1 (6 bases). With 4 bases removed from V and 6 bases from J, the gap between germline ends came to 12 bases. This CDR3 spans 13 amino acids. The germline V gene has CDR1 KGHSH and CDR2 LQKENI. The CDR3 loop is CASSLGQSAEAFF. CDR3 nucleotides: TGTGCCAGCTCACTCGGACAGTCTGCTGAAGCTTTCTTT.

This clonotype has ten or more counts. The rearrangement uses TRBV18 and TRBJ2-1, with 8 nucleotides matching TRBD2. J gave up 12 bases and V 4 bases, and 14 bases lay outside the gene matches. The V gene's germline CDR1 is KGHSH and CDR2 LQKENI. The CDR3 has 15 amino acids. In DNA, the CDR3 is TGTGCCAGCTCACTCAACGGGGTAGCGGGACACCCGCAGTTCTTC. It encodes CASSLNGVAGHPQFF.

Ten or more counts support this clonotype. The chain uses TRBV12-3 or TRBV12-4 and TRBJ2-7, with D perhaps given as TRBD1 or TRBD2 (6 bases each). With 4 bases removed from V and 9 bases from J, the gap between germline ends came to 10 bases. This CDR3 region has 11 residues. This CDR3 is CASSSEGGQYF. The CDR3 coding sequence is TGTGCCAGCAGTTCAGAGGGGGGGCAGTACTTC.

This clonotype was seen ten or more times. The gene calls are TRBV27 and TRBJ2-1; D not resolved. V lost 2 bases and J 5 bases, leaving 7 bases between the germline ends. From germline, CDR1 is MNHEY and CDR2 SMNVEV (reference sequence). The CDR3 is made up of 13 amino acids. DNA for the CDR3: TGTGCCAGCAGTTTACTAAGGCACAATGAGCAGTTCTTC. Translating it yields CASSLLRHNEQFF.

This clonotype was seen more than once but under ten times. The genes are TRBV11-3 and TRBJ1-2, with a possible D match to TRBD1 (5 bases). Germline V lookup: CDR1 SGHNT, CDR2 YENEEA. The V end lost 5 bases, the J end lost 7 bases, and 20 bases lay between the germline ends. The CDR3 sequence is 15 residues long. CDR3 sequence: CASSAGEGRFPGYTF. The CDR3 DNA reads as TGTGCCAGCAGCGCCGGGGAGGGGCGGTTTCCTGGCTACACCTTC.

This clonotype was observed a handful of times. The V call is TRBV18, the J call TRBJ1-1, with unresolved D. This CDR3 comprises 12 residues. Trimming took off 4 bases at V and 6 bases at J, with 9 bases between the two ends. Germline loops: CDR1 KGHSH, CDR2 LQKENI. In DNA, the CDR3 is TGTGCCAGCTCACGAGATCGTGCTGAAGCTTTCTTT. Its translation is CASSRDRAEAFF.

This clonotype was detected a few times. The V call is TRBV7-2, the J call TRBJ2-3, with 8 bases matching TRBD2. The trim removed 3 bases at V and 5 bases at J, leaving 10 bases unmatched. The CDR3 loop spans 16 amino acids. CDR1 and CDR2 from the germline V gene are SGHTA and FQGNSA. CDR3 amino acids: CASSLGLAGTGDTQYF. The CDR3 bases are TGTGCCAGCAGCTTGGGGCTAGCGGGTACGGGAGATACGCAGTATTTT.